The 21 T cell receptor beta chains in this list originate from one sample, sequenced in a study of blood T cell repertoires in COVID-19. Only in-frame clones appear in the TCRdb table, and some are missing; sequencing was by immunoSEQ multiplex PCR. Of 250,000 to 300,000 clones in the sample, about 91% were seen once. The sequencing input was peripheral blood. These receptors came from a woman aged 55-75 years with acute or convalescent COVID-19.

This rearrangement joins TRBV2 to TRBJ1-2, with 7 bases fitting TRBD1. The CDR3 sequence is 14 residues long. Germline lookup yields CDR1 SNHLY and CDR2 FYNNEI. The V and J ends lost 6 bases and 0 bases, in that order; junction bases with no gene match: 4. CDR3 nucleotide sequence: TGTGCCAGCAGGGGGACAGCTCCTAACTATGGCTACACCTTC. Residues: CASRGTAPNYGYTF.

V gene TRBV28 combines with J gene TRBJ1-1, with D uncertain. V was pared by 3 bases and J by 1 base, with 9 bases between. The CDR3 totals 14 residues. Germline lookup yields CDR1 MDHEN and CDR2 SYDVKM. The chain's CDR3 is CASSFWASNTEAFF. CDR3 nucleotide sequence: TGTGCCAGCAGTTTTTGGGCTTCGAACACTGAAGCTTTCTTT.

V and J are TRBV28 and TRBJ1-1, with a possible D match to TRBD1 (6 bases). From germline, CDR1 is MDHEN and CDR2 SYDVKM. The CDR3 contains 13 residues. V was clipped by 6 bases and J by 5 bases, with 13 bases between them. The CDR3 nucleotides read TGTGCCAGCAGGCCAGGGGTGGGGACTGAAGCTTTCTTT. This translates into CASRPGVGTEAFF.

The rearrangement joins TRBV5-1 to TRBJ2-1; 9 positions agree with TRBD2. The CDR3 spans 16 residues. V lost 0 bases to trimming and J lost 10 bases; unmatched junction nucleotides: 11. Germline assignment: CDR1 SGHRS and CDR2 YFSETQ. The CDR3 sequence: CASSLGASGELGEQFF. The CDR3 bases are TGCGCCAGCAGCTTGGGCGCTAGCGGGGAGCTAGGGGAGCAGTTCTTC.

The CDR3 here is CASSQDGLSGPNQPQHF. The CDR3 DNA is TGTGCCAGCAGCCAAGATGGTTTATCAGGGCCTAATCAGCCCCAGCATTTT. V is TRBV3-1 (or the pseudogene TRBV3-2) and J is TRBJ1-5; TRBD1 is a possible D gene (5 bases). Trimming removed 0 bases at V and 4 bases at J, with 16 bases between. The CDR3 has 17 residues. CDR1 is LGHDT and CDR2 is YNNKEL in the germline V gene (reference sequence).

The rearrangement joins TRBV5-4 to TRBJ1-2, with a weak D call TRBD1 (6 bases). CDR1 and CDR2 from the germline V gene are SGHNT and YYREEE (reference sequence). Between the trimmed V and J ends, which lost 1 base and 7 bases, there was a span of 11 bases. The CDR3 sequence is 13 residues long. DNA of the CDR3: TGTGCCAGCAGCTTGCAGGGGACGGGTGGCTACACCTTC. It yields the protein CASSLQGTGGYTF.

V gene TRBV19 combines with J gene TRBJ2-1; unclear D gene. The germline V gene has CDR1 LNHDA and CDR2 SQIVND (reference sequence). The CDR3 runs 17 residues. The V gene lost 3 bases and the J gene lost 4 bases, with 19 bases spanning the gap. CDR3 sequence: CASSIPSGSSSYNEQFF. The CDR3 DNA follows: TGTGCCAGTAGTATCCCTAGTGGCTCGTCGAGTTACAATGAGCAGTTCTTC.

This chain uses TRBV7-3 with TRBJ2-7; 7 nucleotides align to TRBD1. Germline V gene data show CDR1 as SGHTA and CDR2 as FQGTGA. V trimming: 5 bases; J trimming: 5 bases; junction bases outside the gene matches: 3. CDR3 size: 12 residues. For the CDR3, the DNA is TGTGCCAGCAGCCCCACAGGGGACGAGCAGTACTTC. This sequence encodes CASSPTGDEQYF. Variable domain in full (rest from reference TRBV7-3 and TRBJ2-7): GAGVSQTPSNKVTEKGKYVELRCDPISGHTALYWYRQSLGQGPEFLIYFQGTGAADDSGLPNDRFFAVRPEGSVSTLKIQRTERGDSAVYLCASSPTGDEQYFGPGTRLTVT.

The CDR3: CASSLVRDSNSPLHF. CDR3 nucleotides: TGTGCCAGCAGCTTAGTGCGGGACAGTAATTCACCCCTCCACTTT. The chain carries TRBV7-2 and TRBJ1-6, with 7 bases fitting TRBD1. Trimming at V came to 1 base and at J to 6 bases, leaving 3 bases not matched to a gene. CDR1 SGHTA and CDR2 FQGNSA come from the germline V gene. There are 15 residues in the CDR3. The complete variable domain, with remaining parts taken from reference TRBV7-2 and TRBJ1-6, reads GAGVSQSPSNKVTEKGKDVELRCDPISGHTALYWYRQSLGQGLEFLIYFQGNSAPDKSGLPSDRFSAERTGGSVSTLTIQRTQQEDSAVYLCASSLVRDSNSPLHFGNGTRLTVT.

This chain uses TRBV10-3 with TRBJ2-7; the D gene is possibly TRBD1 (6 bases). The CDR3 runs to 14 residues. Germline CDR1 is ENHRY and CDR2 is SYGVKD. V was clipped by 10 bases and J by 3 bases, with 19 bases between them. The CDR3 DNA reads as TGTGCCAGCAAGGCAGGGGCAGGTAACTACGAGCAGTACTTC. This codes for CASKAGAGNYEQYF.

This chain connects TRBV28 to TRBJ2-2, with 9 bases matching TRBD1. The CDR3 runs 14 residues. Germline loops: CDR1 MDHEN, CDR2 SYDVKM. V was clipped by 8 bases and J by 5 bases; unmatched bases: 6. CDR3 sequence: CASSAGTGTGELFF. CDR3 sequence (DNA): TGTGCCAGCTCCGCCGGGACAGGGACCGGGGAGCTGTTTTTT.

The gene calls are TRBV28 and TRBJ1-4; 9 nucleotides align to TRBD1. V dropped 8 bases and J dropped 8; count of bases not matched to a gene: 12. The germline CDR1 and CDR2 sequences are MDHEN and SYDVKM. The CDR3 is 15 amino acids. The CDR3 sequence is CASEPTGGGVEKLFF. Here the CDR3 DNA reads TGTGCCAGCGAGCCTACAGGGGGCGGAGTAGAAAAACTGTTTTTT.

The genes are TRBV24-1 and TRBJ1-2; D possibly corresponds to TRBD1 (5 bases). V was pared by 7 bases and J by 4 bases, with 9 bases between. The germline V gene has CDR1 KGHDR and CDR2 SFDVKD. This CDR3 has 12 residues. The CDR3 nucleotides are TGTGCCACCAGCAGGGTTGGCTATGGCTACACCTTC. It specifies CATSRVGYGYTF.

The J gene is TRBJ2-2, the V gene TRBV4-3; TRBD2 matches 7 bases. Germline lookup yields CDR1 LGHNA and CDR2 YSLEER. The CDR3 is 17 residues long. Trimming removed 1 base from V and 6 bases from J; junction bases left unmatched: 11. CDR3 DNA: TGCGCCAGCAGCCAAGTGGGGTCTCGGGCGGGAGCCGGGGAGCTGTTTTTT. Its protein is CASSQVGSRAGAGELFF.

V gene TRBV28 combines with J gene TRBJ1-4; no definite D call. This CDR3 is built from 13 residues. V lost 2 bases, J lost 8 bases, and 9 bases lay in between. Germline V gives CDR1 MDHEN, CDR2 SYDVKM. The CDR3 DNA sequence: TGTGCCAGCAGTTTACGGGGTTGGGAAAAACTGTTTTTT. It specifies CASSLRGWEKLFF.

The chain carries TRBV29-1 and TRBJ2-7, with D hard to call. The V end was cut by 8 bases, the J end by 7 bases, with 15 bases between. The CDR3 is 11 residues long. The germline V gene encodes CDR1 SQVTM and CDR2 ANQGSEA. CDR3 bases: TGCAGCACGACCGACGGGTGGGAGCAGTACTTC. It codes for CSTTDGWEQYF.

The chain combines TRBV5-4 with TRBJ2-7, with 9 bases identical to TRBD1. Germline assignment: CDR1 SGHNT and CDR2 YYREEE (reference sequence). J lost 3 bases, V lost 4 bases, and 8 bases had no gene match. This CDR3 spans 15 amino acids. The CDR3 coding sequence is TGTGCCAGCAGCCCTGGGGGACAGGGAAACTACGAGCAGTACTTC. Translating it yields CASSPGGQGNYEQYF.

The chain recombines TRBV28 with TRBJ2-2; D possibly corresponds to TRBD1 (6 bases). This CDR3 comprises 15 residues. The germline gives CDR1 MDHEN, CDR2 SYDVKM. V dropped 4 bases and J dropped 3 bases, with 12 bases sitting between them. The CDR3 sequence: CASSSHRADTGELFF. The CDR3, as DNA: TGTGCCAGCAGTTCGCACAGGGCGGACACCGGGGAGCTGTTTTTT. The full variable domain, rest sourced from reference TRBV28 and TRBJ2-2, is DVKVTQSSRYLVKRTGEKVFLECVQDMDHENMFWYRQDPGLGLRLIYFSYDVKMKEKGDIPEGYSVSREKKERFSLILESASTNQTSMYLCASSSHRADTGELFFGEGSRLTVL.

The chain has TRBV28 and TRBJ1-6; 10 nucleotides align to TRBD1. Germline V CDR1 and CDR2: MDHEN, SYDVKM. Trimming cost V 5 bases and J 9 bases; bases outside gene matches: 4. The length of the CDR3 is 14 residues. CDR3 coding DNA: TGTGCCAGCAGTCCGACAGGGGGCATTTCACCCCTCCACTTT. It is translated as CASSPTGGISPLHF.

This chain connects TRBV27 to TRBJ2-3, with D possibly matching TRBD2 (6 bases). V lost 4 bases, J lost 0 bases, and 20 bases lay in between. The CDR3 extends over 18 amino acids. Germline lookup yields CDR1 MNHEY and CDR2 SMNVEV (reference sequence). The DNA of the CDR3 is TGTGCCAGCAGTTGGAGGTTGTGGCGGGGCTCTAGCACAGATACGCAGTATTTT. Translation: CASSWRLWRGSSTDTQYF.

This clone was found once. The rearrangement uses TRBV7-8 and TRBJ2-3; D gene ambiguous. Trimming pared 1 base from V and 5 bases from J, leaving 7 bases between. CDR3 length equals 13 residues. CDR1 is SGHVS and CDR2 is FQNEAQ in the germline V gene. The CDR3 DNA reads as TGTGCCAGCAGCTTAGTAGTTGGAGATACGCAGTATTTT. Protein sequence: CASSLVVGDTQYF. Supplemented by reference TRBV7-8 and TRBJ2-3, the full variable domain reads GAGVSQSPRYKVAKRGQDVALRCDPISGHVSLFWYQQALGQGPEFLTYFQNEAQLDKSGLPSDRFFAERPEGSVSTLKIQRTQQEDSAVYLCASSLVVGDTQYFGPGTRLTVL.